This TCR beta chain was profiled in a study of Ad26.COV2.S vaccination and SARS-CoV-2 variants. Looked up from germline, CDR1 is SNHLY and CDR2 is FYNNEI. The CDR3 has 17 residues. V gave up 4 bases and J gave up 1 base; unmatched junction bases: 9. Treatment defined: about 20 received Ad26.COV2.S at low or high dose, single or two shots; roughly 5 received placebo; per-sample allocation not given. Vaccine and placebo recipients were sampled on day 63 after the first injection. The repertoire was sequenced with immunoSEQ multiplex PCR; TCRdb's copy has only in-frame clones and lacks some. This table has 350,000 to 450,000 clones, around 83% appearing once.

This clonotype was obtained from a person aged 18 to 65 who received the Ad26.COV2.S COVID-19 vaccine or a placebo. V is TRBV2 and J is TRBJ2-1; 8 bases line up with TRBD1. Sample: peripheral blood, taken in a trial of Ad26.COV2.S vaccine versus placebo. The CDR3 reads CASSGPQDRVSYNEQFF. DNA for the CDR3: TGTGCCAGCAGTGGCCCCCAGGACAGGGTTTCCTACAATGAGCAGTTCTTC.